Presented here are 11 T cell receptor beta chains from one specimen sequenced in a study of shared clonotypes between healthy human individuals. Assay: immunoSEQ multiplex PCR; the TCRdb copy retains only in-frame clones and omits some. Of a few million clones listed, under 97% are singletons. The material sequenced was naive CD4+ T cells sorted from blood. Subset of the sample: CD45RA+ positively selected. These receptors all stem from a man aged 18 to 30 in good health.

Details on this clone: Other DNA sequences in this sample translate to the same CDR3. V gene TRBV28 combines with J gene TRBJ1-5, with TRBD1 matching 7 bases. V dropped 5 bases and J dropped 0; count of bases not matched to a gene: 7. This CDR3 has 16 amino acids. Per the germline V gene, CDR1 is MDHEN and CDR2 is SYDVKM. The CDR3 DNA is TGTGCCAGCAGTCCTGGGACAGTCAATAGCAATCAGCCCCAGCATTTT. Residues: CASSPGTVNSNQPQHF.

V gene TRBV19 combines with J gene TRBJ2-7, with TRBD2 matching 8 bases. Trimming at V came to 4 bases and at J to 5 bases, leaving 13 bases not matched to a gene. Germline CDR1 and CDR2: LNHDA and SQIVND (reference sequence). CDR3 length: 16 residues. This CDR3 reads CASSSPEFGTRDEQYF. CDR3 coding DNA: TGTGCCAGTAGTAGCCCGGAATTCGGGACTAGAGACGAGCAGTACTTC.

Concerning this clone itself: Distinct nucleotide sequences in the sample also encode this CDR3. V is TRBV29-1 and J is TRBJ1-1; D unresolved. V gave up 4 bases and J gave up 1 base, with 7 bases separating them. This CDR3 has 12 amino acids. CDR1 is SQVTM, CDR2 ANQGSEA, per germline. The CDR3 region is CSVGQANTEAFF. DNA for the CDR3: TGCAGCGTTGGCCAGGCGAACACTGAAGCTTTCTTT.

DNA for the CDR3: TGTGCCAGCTCACCTCCCGTCTCTAACGAGCAGTACTTC. Translated: CASSPPVSNEQYF. The rearrangement joins TRBV18 to TRBJ2-7; D unclear. V shed 3 bases and J shed 5 bases, with 11 bases lying between them. The CDR3 has 13 residues. Looked up from germline, CDR1 is KGHSH and CDR2 is LQKENI. Drawing the rest from reference TRBV18 and TRBJ2-7, the complete variable domain is NAGVMQNPRHLVRRRGQEARLRCSPMKGHSHVYWYRQLPEEGLKFMVYLQKENIIDESGMPKERFSAEFPKEGPSILRIQQVVRGDSAAYFCASSPPVSNEQYFGPGTRLTVT.

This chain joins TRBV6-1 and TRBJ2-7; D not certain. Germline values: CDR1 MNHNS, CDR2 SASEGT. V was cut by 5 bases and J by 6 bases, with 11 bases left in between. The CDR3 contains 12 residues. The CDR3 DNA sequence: TGTGCCAGCAGTAGTCCCGGTGGCGAGCAGTACTTC. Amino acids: CASSSPGGEQYF.

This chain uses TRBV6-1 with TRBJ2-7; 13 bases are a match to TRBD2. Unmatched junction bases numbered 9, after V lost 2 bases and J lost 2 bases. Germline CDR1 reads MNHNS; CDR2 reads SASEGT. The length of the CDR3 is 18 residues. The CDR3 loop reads CASSEFTSGRAVPYEQYF. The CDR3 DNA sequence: TGTGCCAGCAGTGAATTTACTAGCGGGAGGGCCGTCCCCTACGAGCAGTACTTC.

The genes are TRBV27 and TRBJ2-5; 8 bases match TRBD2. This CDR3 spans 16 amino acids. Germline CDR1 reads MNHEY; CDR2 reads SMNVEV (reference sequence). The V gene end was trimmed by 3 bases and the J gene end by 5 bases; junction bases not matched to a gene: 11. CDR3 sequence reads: CASSFSGGALGETQYF. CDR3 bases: TGTGCCAGCAGTTTCTCGGGAGGGGCTTTGGGGGAGACCCAGTACTTC.

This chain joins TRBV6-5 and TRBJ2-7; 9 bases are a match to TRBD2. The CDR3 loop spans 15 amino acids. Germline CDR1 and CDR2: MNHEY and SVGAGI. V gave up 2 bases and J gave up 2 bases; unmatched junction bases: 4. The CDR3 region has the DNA TGTGCCAGCAGTTACAAGACTAGCGGAACCTACGAGCAGTACTTC. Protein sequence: CASSYKTSGTYEQYF.

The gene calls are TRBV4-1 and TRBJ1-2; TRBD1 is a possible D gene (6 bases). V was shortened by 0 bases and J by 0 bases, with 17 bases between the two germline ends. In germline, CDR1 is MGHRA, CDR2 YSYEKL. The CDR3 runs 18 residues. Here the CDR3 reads CASSQDVGQKYANYGYTF. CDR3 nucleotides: TGCGCCAGCAGCCAAGATGTAGGACAGAAATATGCTAACTATGGCTACACCTTC.

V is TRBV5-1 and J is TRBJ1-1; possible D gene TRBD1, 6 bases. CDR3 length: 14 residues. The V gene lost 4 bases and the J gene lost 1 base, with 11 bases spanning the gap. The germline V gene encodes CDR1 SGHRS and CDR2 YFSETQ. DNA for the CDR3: TGCGCCAGCAGCATAGGGACAAAGAACACTGAAGCTTTCTTT. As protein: CASSIGTKNTEAFF.

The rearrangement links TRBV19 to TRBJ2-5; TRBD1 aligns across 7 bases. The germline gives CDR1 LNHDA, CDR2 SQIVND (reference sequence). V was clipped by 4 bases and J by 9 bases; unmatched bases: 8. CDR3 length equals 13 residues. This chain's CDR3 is CASSRDREGAQYF. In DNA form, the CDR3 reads TGTGCCAGTAGTAGAGACAGGGAAGGGGCCCAGTACTTC.